This TCR beta chain was retrieved from a study of beta chain features in type 1 diabetes. The study's findings and limits: Since sequencing was performed on cDNA, cells with high TCR expression could be over-represented. Shorter TCRB CDR3s, moderately but significantly so, were found in Type 1 diabetes patients in all four CD4+ subsets. With patients and controls alike, PCR might favor shorter templates to an equal degree.

Germline V lookup: CDR1 GTSNPN, CDR2 SVGIG (reference sequence). CDR3 length equals 15 residues. Trimming pared 4 bases from V and 0 bases from J, leaving 15 bases between. Every bit of the isolated RNA underwent reverse transcription, so sequencing read expressed TCRB transcripts. Naive, central memory and regulatory T cell samples yielded around 3.3 million reads on average. The protocol was immunoSEQ multiplex PCR, while the TCRdb copy is restricted to in-frame clones and leaves out a portion. Of more than 250,000 clones in the sample, about 23% were seen once. Markers CD45RO/CCR7/CD25/CD127/CD95/CD27 served to sort CD4+ naive, central memory, regulatory and stem cell-like memory cells. Regarding this clone: Its matching antigen is unknown.

Sequencing input: naive CD4+ T cells from blood. The V gene is TRBV30, the J gene TRBJ1-1; a weak D match, TRBD1 (5 bases). This clonotype was obtained from a woman aged 30 to 39 with type 1 diabetes. This CDR3 is CAWTAGRTLNTEAFF. CDR3 nucleotides: TGTGCCTGGACAGCGGGACGAACCCTGAACACTGAAGCTTTCTTT.